This T cell receptor beta chain was found in a study of T cell changes during pregnancy in multiple sclerosis. The table came from immunoSEQ multiplex PCR; TCRdb's copy has only in-frame clones and leaves some out. The data contain approximately 51,000 clones, around 94% of them singletons. The CDR3 is 12 residues long. V lost 5 bases and J 6 bases, leaving 12 bases between the germline ends. CDR1 is SGHTS and CDR2 is YDEGEE in the germline V gene. V is TRBV5-8 and J is TRBJ2-7, with D perhaps TRBD1 (6 bases). The sequence was collected from a female donor with multiple sclerosis, enrolled in a pregnancy study. This specimen was CD4+ T cells from peripheral blood mononuclear cells, taken in the second trimester of pregnancy. CDR3 in amino acids: CASSRQVGEQYF. The CDR3 region has the DNA TGTGCCAGCAGTCGACAGGTTGGCGAGCAGTACTTC.